Here is one T cell receptor beta chain with its context. Its specificity is unknown. The CDR3 runs 13 residues. V was shortened by 0 bases and J by 8 bases, with 13 bases between the two germline ends. The germline V gene encodes CDR1 DFQATT and CDR2 SNEGSKA (reference sequence). The source of the sample is a study of CD8 T cells in ankylosing spondylitis. Study-level results: Within peripheral blood, clones linked to disease were CD8+ and relatively rare. One TCR beta motif, made up of roughly 8 highly homologous variants, appeared characteristic of ankylosing spondylitis blood. Prior work had noted some motif variants in reactive arthritis blood and synovial fluid. Clones tied to disease were said to be significantly enriched in matched ankylosing spondylitis synovial fluid.

Quantitative 5'-RACE with molecular barcodes was used to make the TCR beta libraries. TCRdb passed the 5' RACE reads through MiXCR, listing each CDR3 protein once. This sample has about 800,000 distinct CDR3 sequences; 10% to 15% occur once, and the top ten carry approximately 0.51%. This chain links TRBV20-1 with TRBJ1-1; D perhaps matches TRBD1 (5 bases). This clonotype was obtained from a male donor with ankylosing spondylitis. Sample: blood, either unsorted or a sorted T cell fraction (not recorded which). As DNA, the CDR3 is TGCAGTGCTAGAGAATCCCTGGGGCAGGAAGCTTTCTTT. This gives the protein CSARESLGQEAFF.